This T cell receptor beta chain was captured in a study of shared clonotypes between healthy human individuals. Produced via immunoSEQ multiplex PCR; TCRdb's table is partial and in-frame only. Seen here are 2 million to 2.5 million clones, 95% observed once, and the top ten hold around 0.13%. Germline assignment: CDR1 LGHNA and CDR2 YSLEER. The V and J ends lost 0 bases and 7 bases respectively, with 12 bases between them. CDR3 length equals 15 residues. The source material was naive CD4+ T cells sorted from blood. Subset reported: CD45RA+ positively selected. V and J are TRBV4-3 and TRBJ1-4; D not certain. The sequence came from a man younger than 35 in good health. The CDR3 protein is CASSQDVGMGEKLFF. In nucleotides, the CDR3 is TGCGCCAGCAGCCAAGATGTGGGGATGGGTGAAAAACTGTTTTTT.